The 22 T cell receptor beta chains presented below share a single source sample, sequenced in a study of T cells in Graves' hyperthyroidism and ophthalmopathy. Amplified TCR beta CDR3 regions derived from RNA transcripts. RT-PCR in the first round (using the HTBI primer set) targeted the TCR CDR3. Each CDR3 protein gets one entry after TCRdb re-called the multiplex PCR reads with MiXCR. Among 650,000 to 850,000 distinct CDR3 sequences, roughly a sixth were seen once, and the ten largest hold 15% to 20%. Sequenced material: blood. These receptors were obtained from a woman aged 45-65 years with Graves' hyperthyroidism that later progressed to Graves' ophthalmopathy.

This clonotype was counted only a few times. The rearrangement uses TRBV12-5 and TRBJ2-3, with TRBD2 matching over 13 bases. The CDR3 extends over 19 amino acids. The ends lost 1 base at V and 3 bases at J; junction bases unmatched: 10. Germline CDR1 LGHNT, CDR2 FRNRAP. CDR3 protein: CASGLDGLAGALGTDTQYF. The CDR3 nucleotides are TGTGCTAGTGGTTTGGACGGACTAGCGGGGGCCTTGGGAACAGATACGCAGTATTTT.

The rearrangement uses TRBV6-2 or TRBV6-3 and TRBJ2-3; D unclear. Trimming removed 5 bases at V and 2 bases at J, with 11 bases between. The CDR3 extends over 14 amino acids. The germline gives CDR1 MNHEY, CDR2 SVGEGT. The CDR3 region is CASSGPGPTDTQYF. The CDR3 coding sequence is TGTGCCAGCAGTGGACCGGGTCCCACAGATACGCAGTATTTT.

There are a few counts of this clonotype. V is TRBV27 and J is TRBJ2-4, with 7 bases aligning to TRBD1. CDR3 length: 15 residues. The germline V gene has CDR1 MNHEY and CDR2 SMNVEV (reference sequence). V was pared by 7 bases and J by 2 bases, with 8 bases of the junction left unmatched. This CDR3 reads CASIDRVGTKNIQYF. The CDR3 DNA reads as TGTGCCAGCATTGACAGGGTCGGGACCAAAAACATTCAGTACTTC.

CDR3 nucleotides: TGTGCCAGTAGTATAGATTGCAAGGGGATGAGAGAGACCCAGTACTTC. Translation gives CASSIDCKGMRETQYF. This chain links TRBV19 with TRBJ2-5; weak D call: TRBD1 (5 bases). The V and J ends lost 0 bases and 4 bases respectively, with 15 bases between them. The CDR3 is made up of 16 amino acids. The V gene's germline CDR1 is LNHDA and CDR2 SQIVND (reference sequence).

V usage is TRBV11-2 and J usage is TRBJ2-5, with D uncertain. The germline V gene encodes CDR1 SGHAT and CDR2 FQNNGV. CDR3 length: 14 residues. V dropped 1 base and J dropped 9 bases, with 15 bases sitting between them. CDR3 nucleotide sequence: TGTGCCAGCAGCTTAGTGGGAACAGAGGTCGCCCAGTACTTC. Translation gives CASSLVGTEVAQYF.

This clonotype showed up many times. This rearrangement joins TRBV20-1 to TRBJ2-5, with 9 nucleotides matching TRBD2. Losses at the gene ends were 6 bases for V and 5 bases for J; bases not matched to a gene: 7. This CDR3 has 13 residues. CDR1 and CDR2 (germline): DFQATT, SNEGSKA (reference sequence). The CDR3 reads CSAGGGGAETQYF. The CDR3 DNA is TGCAGTGCAGGAGGCGGGGGGGCTGAGACCCAGTACTTC.

J is TRBJ1-1 and V is TRBV12-5; TRBD1 matches 9 bases. Unmatched junction bases numbered 13, after V lost 1 base and J lost 1 base. CDR1 is LGHNT, CDR2 FRNRAP, per germline. The CDR3 has 19 amino acids. The CDR3 bases are TGTGCTAGTGGTTTGGGGGGGCACAGGGGGCGGTTTTCGAACACTGAAGCTTTCTTT. Encoded protein: CASGLGGHRGRFSNTEAFF.

Only a few counts were recorded for this clonotype. The chain combines TRBV2 with TRBJ2-5, with D perhaps TRBD1 or TRBD2 (5 bases each). Germline V gene sequence: CDR1 SNHLY, CDR2 FYNNEI. The length of the CDR3 is 15 residues. Trimming cost V 2 bases and J 5 bases, with 15 bases left between them. DNA for the CDR3: TGTGCCAGCAGTGAATTTGCAGGGAGCATTGAGACCCAGTACTTC. This codes for CASSEFAGSIETQYF.

This chain joins TRBV6-2 or TRBV6-3 and TRBJ1-1; D is unresolved. Germline CDR1 is MNHEY and CDR2 is SVGEGT. The CDR3 extends over 11 amino acids. V was shortened by 9 bases and J by 1 base, with 6 bases between the two germline ends. The CDR3 bases are TGTGCCAGTATGGAGAACACTGAAGCTTTCTTT. Its translation is CASMENTEAFF.

The V gene is TRBV19, the J gene TRBJ2-5, with TRBD1 matching over 7 bases. CDR3 size: 19 residues. Germline CDR1 reads LNHDA; CDR2 reads SQIVND (reference sequence). V dropped 9 bases and J dropped 1; count of bases not matched to a gene: 23. The CDR3 sequence: CASTRGQAKKSGSQETQYF. The CDR3 DNA is TGTGCCAGCACCCGAGGACAGGCCAAAAAAAGTGGCAGCCAAGAGACCCAGTACTTC.

In its sample, this clonotype was seen many times. The V call is TRBV12-3 or TRBV12-4, the J call TRBJ1-1, with D tentatively TRBD1 (6 bases). V lost 7 bases and J 4 bases, leaving 19 bases between the germline ends. CDR3 length equals 15 residues. The CDR3 loop reads CASTFGPQGSTEAFF. For the CDR3, the DNA is TGTGCCAGCACCTTCGGGCCCCAGGGGAGCACTGAAGCTTTCTTT.

The table lists this clonotype with many counts. The chain is built from TRBV5-1 and TRBJ2-1, with 7 nucleotides matching TRBD1. Germline-derived CDR1 and CDR2 are SGHRS and YFSETQ. The J segment lost 2 bases and the V segment lost 4 bases, leaving 3 bases of the junction unmatched. The CDR3 spans 14 residues. This chain's CDR3 is CASSIQGTYNEQFF. In DNA, the CDR3 is TGCGCCAGCAGCATACAGGGGACCTACAATGAGCAGTTCTTC.

This clonotype showed up many times. The V and J genes are TRBV11-2 and TRBJ1-4, with D unclear. CDR1 and CDR2 from the germline V gene are SGHAT and FQNNGV. The V gene lost 1 base and the J gene lost 9 bases, with 6 bases spanning the gap. This CDR3 spans 12 amino acids. The CDR3 is CASSLAGQKLFF. In DNA, the CDR3 is TGTGCCAGCAGCTTAGCCGGCCAAAAACTGTTTTTT.

A few counts support this clonotype. The chain employs TRBV7-2 and TRBJ2-1; 10 bases map to TRBD1. CDR3 size: 15 residues. The V gene end was trimmed by 7 bases and the J gene end by 4 bases; junction bases not matched to a gene: 7. In germline, CDR1 is SGHTA, CDR2 FQGNSA. The CDR3 DNA is TGTGCCAGCACCCTGACAGGGGGCGCGTACAATGAGCAGTTCTTC. Translating gives CASTLTGGAYNEQFF.

This clonotype was detected a few times. The V and J genes are TRBV7-9 and TRBJ1-1; D is unresolved. This CDR3 comprises 14 residues. Germline values: CDR1 SEHNR, CDR2 FQNEAQ (reference sequence). V was shortened by 4 bases and J by 3 bases, with 12 bases between the two germline ends. CDR3: CASSSSDPYTEAFF. The CDR3, as DNA: TGTGCCAGCAGCTCATCGGACCCTTACACTGAAGCTTTCTTT.

This clonotype has more than one count but fewer than ten. A much more abundant neighbour one base away suggests this may be a read error. The chain links TRBV3-1 to TRBJ2-5, with 8 bases lining up with TRBD1. This CDR3 spans 15 amino acids. The germline gives CDR1 LGHDT, CDR2 YNNKEL (reference sequence). CDR3 bases: TGTGTCAGCAGCCCCGGACAGGGTGGGCGAGAGACCCAGTACTTC. Translation: CVSSPGQGGRETQYF.

The chain uses TRBV6-5 and TRBJ2-1; TRBD1 is a possible D gene (6 bases). Deletions cut 2 bases from V and 5 bases from J, with 13 bases between. The CDR3 runs to 15 residues. Germline V lookup: CDR1 MNHEY, CDR2 SVGAGI. DNA of the CDR3: TGTGCCAGCAGTTACCCCGGGACACCTAACAATGAGCAGTTCTTC. It encodes CASSYPGTPNNEQFF.

About this clonotype itself: This could be a read error, since a much larger clone is one nucleotide away. The chain uses TRBV11-2 and TRBJ2-1; TRBD1 aligns across 7 bases. Germline-derived CDR1 and CDR2 are SGHAT and FQNNGV. This CDR3 is built from 15 residues. Written as DNA, the CDR3 is TGTGCCAACAGCTTAGTTGGGACAGCCGAGGATGAGCAGTTCTTC. The encoded protein is CANSLVGTAEDEQFF.

A few counts support this clonotype. The rearrangement joins TRBV2 to TRBJ1-5, with 10 bases matching TRBD1. The V gene's germline CDR1 is SNHLY and CDR2 FYNNEI. The CDR3 has 18 residues. With 4 bases clipped from V and 1 base from J, the junction kept 10 bases outside the gene matches. This CDR3 reads CASSGGPGTGDSNQPQHF. The CDR3 nucleotides are TGTGCCAGCAGTGGAGGACCCGGGACAGGGGACAGCAATCAGCCCCAGCATTTT.

This sequence joins TRBV4-1 and TRBJ2-1; 10 nucleotides line up with TRBD2. Germline CDR1 and CDR2: MGHRA and YSYEKL. After removal of 6 bases from V and 5 bases from J, the junction contained 10 bases not matched to a gene. The CDR3 is made up of 16 amino acids. The CDR3 DNA is TGCGCCAGCAGGGGGAGGGAGCGGGGGGGCAACAATGAGCAGTTCTTC. This codes for CASRGRERGGNNEQFF.

About this clonotype itself: Since a much larger clone is just one base distant, this may be a read error. As the CDR3 is not closed by the conserved phenylalanine or tryptophan, this likely results from a read error. The CDR3 protein is CASSEYLGETQYL. The CDR3 DNA is TGTGCCAGCAGTGAATATCTAGGAGAGACCCAGTACCTC. The rearrangement links TRBV2 to TRBJ2-5; D unresolved. Per germline, CDR1 SNHLY and CDR2 FYNNEI. The CDR3 is 13 amino acids. Trimming cost V 2 bases and J 4 bases, with 8 bases left between them.

V usage is TRBV6-2 or TRBV6-3 and J usage is TRBJ1-2, with 7 bases aligning to TRBD1. The J segment lost 6 bases and the V segment lost 0 bases, leaving 10 bases of the junction unmatched. The CDR3 loop spans 16 amino acids. Looked up from germline, CDR1 is MNHEY and CDR2 is SVGEGT. Here the CDR3 DNA reads TGTGCCAGCAGTTACTCGATTGAGACAGGGAGGAATGGCTACACCTTC. Translated: CASSYSIETGRNGYTF.